This T cell receptor beta chain originates from a study of post-analysis software for immune sequencing data. About the study: As for disease course, relapsing-remitting, secondary progressive and progressive-relapsing multiple sclerosis were all included. Whole-study results and caveats: Controls had lower frequencies than patients of 4 or 5 TRBV segments, which included TRBV5-6, TRBV5-1 and TRBV20-1. Patients with multiple sclerosis recorded significantly lower normalized Chao1 diversity than controls, the study found.

This CDR3 is built from 13 residues. Germline V gene data show CDR1 as DFQATT and CDR2 as SNEGSKA (reference sequence). Trimming stripped 5 bases from V and 8 bases from J, with 15 bases between. The count of this clonotype is one. Its target is unknown. Prepared libraries of TCR beta cDNA carried unique molecular identifiers. Once about 0.85 to 11 million T cells were used, approximately 520,000 cDNA molecules resulted. MiXCR, applied by TCRdb to the PCR reads, yields one record per CDR3 protein. In the table there are about 770,000 distinct CDR3 sequences, around 42% of which are singletons. J is TRBJ1-4 and V is TRBV20-1; D perhaps matches TRBD1 (5 bases). The material sequenced was blood. The receptor was derived from a girl between 5 and 17 years old with multiple sclerosis. The CDR3 DNA is TGCAGTGCTGCGGCGGCGGGGCGGGAAAAACTGTTTTTT. Residues: CSAAAAGREKLFF.